This T cell receptor (beta chain) was obtained from a study of blood T cell repertoires in COVID-19. Study-level information: From the United States, Italy and Spain came samples of acute and convalescent COVID-19. T cells, B-cell-depleted T cells, or PBMCs provided the cDNA or gDNA that served as material.

Study processing details: Scientists estimated how many nucleated cells there were by amplifying reference gene primers. Using immunoSEQ multiplex PCR, the repertoire was profiled, and TCRdb retains in-frame clones only, with some absent. The V and J calls and clone size come from that table; D and trimming were worked out from the DNA. The sample contains over 50,000 clones, 60% to 80% of which appear only once. Per germline, CDR1 KGHSH and CDR2 LQKENI. The CDR3 runs 15 residues. Losses at the gene ends were 4 bases for V and 5 bases for J; bases not matched to a gene: 6. This clone was seen more than once but under ten times.

Material for sequencing was peripheral blood. The V call is TRBV18, the J call TRBJ1-4; 8 bases fit TRBD1. The receptor was derived from a man aged 80 or over with active or convalescent COVID-19. CDR3 loop: CASSLGQGLNEKLFF. The CDR3 DNA sequence: TGTGCCAGCTCACTAGGACAGGGACTGAATGAAAAACTGTTTTTT.